The present T cell receptor beta chain was sequenced within a study of blood T cell repertoires in COVID-19. Study information: From T cells, B-cell-depleted T cells, or PBMCs came the material, which was cDNA or gDNA.

The method was immunoSEQ multiplex PCR; TCRdb's version includes in-frame clones alone and lacks a portion of them. The sample has approximately 33,000 clones; roughly 87% are singletons. V shed 1 base and J shed 7 bases, with 7 bases lying between them. The CDR3 loop spans 11 amino acids. The germline V gene has CDR1 SQVTM and CDR2 ANQGSEA. This sequence was found in a man aged 55 to 70 with COVID-19, enrolled during active disease. V and J are TRBV29-1 and TRBJ1-1; TRBD1 might be the D (5 bases). Sequences were obtained from peripheral blood. The chain's CDR3 is CSVEGQFEAFF. The CDR3 DNA sequence: TGCAGCGTTGAAGGACAGTTTGAAGCTTTCTTT.